This is a list of T cell receptor beta chains from one sample in a study of blood T cells in healthy people across ages. From the 5' RACE reads, TCRdb called clonotypes with MiXCR, one entry per CDR3 protein. Here the sample spans about 680,000 distinct CDR3 sequences, about 52% being singletons. Sequenced material: blood. These receptors all stem from a woman aged 60-75 years in good health. The CDR3 runs from the conserved cysteine through the conserved F or W. The D gene is left open where the match is weak. Size is omitted from some rows. Given values are once, few, many or a class for expanded clones.

v_gene,d_gene,abundance,j_gene,CDR3nt,CDR3aa
TRBV20-1,-,once,TRBJ2-1,TGCAGTGCTACAGGGACCTACAATGAGCAGTTCTTC,CSATGTYNEQFF
TRBV20-1,-,-,TRBJ2-5,TGCAGTGCTAGAGACTCGGCCGATTGGTACCAAGAGACCCAGTACTTC,CSARDSADWYQETQYF
TRBV29-1,-,-,TRBJ1-2,TGCAGCGTTGGGTCCGGGCCCCGGGATGGCTACACCTTC,CSVGSGPRDGYTF
TRBV2,-,few,TRBJ2-5,TGTGCCAGCAGTGTGCTCAGGCAAGAGACCCAGTACTTC,CASSVLRQETQYF
TRBV18,-,-,TRBJ1-1,TGTGCCAGCTCACCGGAACTTGGGAACACTGAAGCTTTCTTT,CASSPELGNTEAFF
TRBV29-1,TRBD2,-,TRBJ2-3,TGCAGCGTTCAAAGAGGTAGCGGGAGTAGTACAGATACGCAGTATTTT,CSVQRGSGSSTDTQYF
TRBV7-9,-,few,TRBJ1-1,TGTGCCAGCAGCCCGAACAGGGAAGCTTTCTTT,CASSPNREAFF
TRBV7-6,TRBD1,-,TRBJ1-1,TGTGCCAGCAGCTTGGACAGGGGGCGAAAATTGAACACTGAAGCTTTCTTT,CASSLDRGRKLNTEAFF
TRBV5-6,-,many,TRBJ2-1,TGTGCCAGCAGCCAACTACCCTACAATGAGCAGTTCTTC,CASSQLPYNEQFF
TRBV20-1,-,-,TRBJ2-7,TGCAGTGCTAGATCGGGGGGCCGTTACGAGCAGTACTTC,CSARSGGRYEQYF
TRBV10-3,TRBD1,-,TRBJ1-1,TGTGCCACCTCGGGACAGTTGAACACTGAAGCTTTCTTT,CATSGQLNTEAFF
TRBV12-3/TRBV12-4,-,-,TRBJ1-5,TGTGCCAGCAGTTCGGATCTCAATCAGCCCCAGCATTTT,CASSSDLNQPQHF
TRBV5-1,-,few,TRBJ2-7,TGCGCCAGCAGCTTGAATAGGGGCGTTTACGAGCAGTACTTC,CASSLNRGVYEQYF
TRBV9,-,many,TRBJ1-1,TGTGCCAGCAGCGCCCCGGGGGCACCGAACACTGAAGCTTTCTTT,CASSAPGAPNTEAFF
TRBV7-2,TRBD2,-,TRBJ2-7,TGTGCCAGCAGCTTAAGGGCGGGAGGCTACAATGAGCAGTACTTC,CASSLRAGGYNEQYF
TRBV6-5,-,-,TRBJ2-5,TGTGCCAGCAGTTACTCTACCACCCCGGCTGAGACCCAGTACTTC,CASSYSTTPAETQYF
TRBV7-2,-,few,TRBJ1-4,TGTGCCAGCAGCTTACGCCAGACTAATGAAAAACTGTTTTTT,CASSLRQTNEKLFF
TRBV7-2,-,-,TRBJ2-3,TGTGCCAGCGCGAACGGTATAAGCACAGATGCGCAGTATTTT,CASANGISTDAQYF
TRBV3-1,TRBD2,-,TRBJ2-7,TGTGCCAGCAGTCAAAGCGGGAGCCTTTCCAATGAGCAGTACTTC,CASSQSGSLSNEQYF
TRBV4-1,-,once,TRBJ2-6,TGCGCCAGCAGCCAGGTTGCCTCTGGGGCCAACGTCCTGACTTTC,CASSQVASGANVLTF
TRBV20-1,TRBD2,many,TRBJ2-1,TGCAGTGCTAGAGGACTAGCGGGGTTTCGGAATGAGCAGTTCTTC,CSARGLAGFRNEQFF
TRBV20-1,-,few,TRBJ1-5,TGCAGTGCTACCCGACAGGTTAGCAATCAGCCCCAGCATTTT,CSATRQVSNQPQHF
TRBV7-2,-,-,TRBJ2-1,TGTGCCAGCAGCCCCCCAGGAGGGGCTCGTAATGAGCAGTTCTTC,CASSPPGGARNEQFF
TRBV7-2,-,few,TRBJ1-2,TGTGCCAGCAGCAACCGGGACCCGGGCTATGGCTACACCTTC,CASSNRDPGYGYTF